This TCR beta chain was profiled in a study of T cells in tuberculosis. Profiling relied on immunoSEQ multiplex PCR, and the TCRdb table lists in-frame clones only, not all of them. The sample holds roughly 61,000 clones, approximately 91% seen once. Sorting used thawed, overnight-rested PBMC stained with anti-CD3, a viability dye and GMM-loaded CD1B tetramer. C32 glucose monomycolate from Rhodococcus equi was loaded onto the CD1B tetramers. The CDR3 contains 15 residues. The trim removed 3 bases at V and 6 bases at J, leaving 2 bases unmatched. The germline gives CDR1 LNHNV, CDR2 YYDKDF (reference sequence).

The origin of this receptor is an adult woman with latent tuberculosis. The chain links TRBV15 to TRBJ2-1, with 13 positions matching TRBD2. Sample: CD1b-GMM tetramer-negative cells sorted from PBMCs. The CDR3 DNA reads TGTGCCACCAGCAGCTGGACTAGCGGGAGCAATGAGCAGTTCTTC. It translates to CATSSWTSGSNEQFF.